The 26 T cell receptor beta chains in this list originate from one sample, sequenced in a study of blood T cell repertoires in COVID-19. Only in-frame clones appear in the TCRdb table, and some are missing; sequencing was by immunoSEQ multiplex PCR. This table holds about 150,000 clones, more than 75% found once. Sequenced input: PBMCs or T cells enriched from blood (not recorded which). The receptors shown here come from a woman aged 45 to 65 who had recovered from COVID-19.

The chain employs TRBV7-2 and TRBJ2-7, with D possibly TRBD1 on 6 matching bases. Germline lookup yields CDR1 SGHTA and CDR2 FQGNSA. The CDR3 length is 15 residues. Trimming took 1 base from V and 1 from J, leaving 11 bases between them. CDR3 DNA sequence: TGTGCCAGCAGCTTAGGTTTCGGACAGTCCTACGAGCAGTACTTC. This encodes CASSLGFGQSYEQYF.

J is TRBJ1-2 and V is TRBV6-5; 9 bases map to TRBD1. Germline V gene data show CDR1 as MNHEY and CDR2 as SVGAGI. Trimming took 4 bases from V and 5 from J; bases not matched to a gene: 8. The CDR3 has 15 amino acids. The CDR3 region is CASSSQGAKPYGYTF. In DNA, the CDR3 is TGTGCCAGCAGTTCACAGGGGGCAAAGCCATATGGCTACACCTTC.

The J gene is TRBJ2-3, the V gene TRBV6-2 or TRBV6-3; the D gene is possibly TRBD2 (7 bases). The V gene's germline CDR1 is MNHEY and CDR2 SVGEGT. With 2 bases removed from V and 12 bases from J, the gap between germline ends came to 9 bases. The CDR3 sequence is 11 residues long. This chain's CDR3 is CASSYPGGQYF. CDR3 DNA: TGTGCCAGCAGTTACCCGGGGGGCCAGTATTTT.

The chain recombines TRBV5-3 with TRBJ1-5; 7 bases are a match to TRBD1. TRBV5-3 is recorded as an ORF, its role being uncertain. The CDR3 contains 18 residues. V was pared by 3 bases and J by 0 bases, with 12 bases of the junction left unmatched. DNA of the CDR3: TGTGCCAGAAGCTCCGCGCGGCCGGGACAGAATAGCAATCAGCCCCAGCATTTT. This translates into CARSSARPGQNSNQPQHF.

Here the CDR3 DNA reads TGTGCCAGCAGCCAAGATCTCTCTACAGGGGCTTACAACACTGAAGCTTTCTTT. Translating gives CASSQDLSTGAYNTEAFF. The J gene is TRBJ1-1, the V gene TRBV4-2; TRBD1 agrees at 7 bases. V was clipped by 0 bases and J by 2 bases; unmatched bases: 12. The length of the CDR3 is 18 residues. Germline V gene data show CDR1 as LGHNA and CDR2 as YNFKEQ.

CDR3 protein: CASSEWPQETQYF. As DNA, the CDR3 is TGTGCCAGCAGTGAATGGCCCCAAGAGACCCAGTACTTC. This chain links TRBV2 with TRBJ2-5; no clear D gene. Deletions cut 2 bases from V and 1 base from J, with 5 bases between. The germline V gene has CDR1 SNHLY and CDR2 FYNNEI. The CDR3 spans 13 residues.

The chain employs TRBV5-1 and TRBJ1-3, with 12 bases that match TRBD1. CDR1 is SGHRS and CDR2 is YFSETQ in the germline V gene. The CDR3 is 15 residues long. After removal of 4 bases from V and 4 bases from J, the junction contained 3 bases not matched to a gene. The CDR3 sequence is CASSVGTGGGNTIYF. DNA for the CDR3: TGCGCCAGCAGCGTCGGGACAGGGGGCGGAAACACCATATATTTT. The full variable domain, its missing parts supplied by reference TRBV5-1 and TRBJ1-3, is KAGVTQTPRYLIKTRGQQVTLSCSPISGHRSVSWYQQTPGQGLQFLFEYFSETQRNKGNFPGRFSGRQFSNSRSEMNVSTLELGDSALYLCASSVGTGGGNTIYFGEGSWLTVV.

The table lists this clone with a few counts. The chain employs TRBV12-3 or TRBV12-4 and TRBJ2-3; TRBD2 is a possible D gene (7 bases). The CDR3 runs to 13 residues. Trimming cost V 9 bases and J 1 base, with 11 bases left between them. Here the CDR3 reads CASGGGGTDTQYF. CDR3 sequence (DNA): TGTGCCAGTGGAGGGGGGGGCACAGATACGCAGTATTTT.

The rearrangement uses TRBV7-2 and TRBJ1-1, with 8 positions matching TRBD1. This CDR3 spans 15 amino acids. The V and J ends lost 2 bases and 0 bases, in that order; junction bases with no gene match: 2. CDR1 is SGHTA and CDR2 is FQGNSA in the germline V gene. CDR3 region: CASSLTGGMNTEAFF. The DNA of the CDR3 is TGTGCCAGCAGCTTAACAGGGGGTATGAACACTGAAGCTTTCTTT.

The rearrangement links TRBV30 to TRBJ1-4; 7 bases map to TRBD1. Germline CDR1 is GTSNPN and CDR2 is SVGIG (reference sequence). V lost 4 bases and J lost 5; bases outside the gene matches: 7. The CDR3 sequence is 14 residues long. The CDR3 nucleotides read TGTGCCTGGACCCCGGCAGGGGGGAATGAAAAACTGTTTTTT. Amino acid sequence: CAWTPAGGNEKLFF.

This clone occurred once. This chain connects TRBV7-7 to TRBJ2-3; 8 nucleotides agree with TRBD2. V trimming: 5 bases; J trimming: 4 bases; junction bases outside the gene matches: 2. The germline V gene encodes CDR1 SSHAT and CDR2 FNYEAQ (reference sequence). This CDR3 region has 13 residues. CDR3 sequence: CASSRGGADTQYF. CDR3 nucleotide sequence: TGTGCCAGCAGCCGGGGGGGGGCAGATACGCAGTATTTT.

CDR3 loop: CASSWSRDTKNIQYF. CDR3 DNA: TGTGCCAGCAGTTGGTCCCGGGACACTAAAAACATTCAGTACTTC. V is TRBV6-5 and J is TRBJ2-4; tentative D call: TRBD1 (6 bases). The CDR3 sequence is 15 residues long. Germline CDR1 is MNHEY and CDR2 is SVGAGI. The V and J ends lost 4 bases and 4 bases respectively, with 14 bases between them.

The chain has TRBV20-1 and TRBJ2-4; TRBD1 aligns across 8 bases. Germline trimming cut 3 bases from V and 3 bases from J; bases unmatched to any gene: 7. Germline assignment: CDR1 DFQATT and CDR2 SNEGSKA (reference sequence). The length of the CDR3 is 15 residues. The CDR3 is CSASRQGSGKNIQYF. The CDR3 nucleotides read TGCAGTGCTAGTAGACAGGGGAGTGGCAAAAACATTCAGTACTTC.

This clone was observed a few times. This chain links TRBV11-3 with TRBJ1-3; D is possibly TRBD1 (6 bases). Trimming pared 4 bases from V and 0 bases from J, leaving 7 bases between. The CDR3 consists of 14 residues. Germline-derived CDR1 and CDR2 are SGHNT and YENEEA. The CDR3 DNA sequence: TGTGCCAGCAGCTACAGGGACTCTGGAAACACCATATATTTT. This codes for CASSYRDSGNTIYF.

The chain links TRBV7-2 to TRBJ2-3; D unclear. CDR3 length: 12 residues. Trimming took off 2 bases at V and 5 bases at J, with 5 bases between the two ends. Per germline, CDR1 SGHTA and CDR2 FQGNSA. The CDR3 DNA sequence: TGTGCCAGCAGCTTAAATCGAGATACGCAGTATTTT. It specifies CASSLNRDTQYF.

The chain recombines TRBV7-2 with TRBJ2-7; TRBD2 is a possible D gene (7 bases). Germline CDR1 reads SGHTA; CDR2 reads FQGNSA. This CDR3 is 15 amino acids long. Trimming stripped 2 bases from V and 7 bases from J, with 18 bases between. The CDR3 nucleotides read TGTGCCAGCAGCTTAAGGGGGGGCAGCATTTTAGAGCAGTACTTC. It specifies CASSLRGGSILEQYF.

The chain combines TRBV2 with TRBJ2-3, with TRBD1 matching 8 bases. Germline CDR1 reads SNHLY; CDR2 reads FYNNEI. The CDR3 runs to 16 residues. After removal of 7 bases from V and 6 bases from J, the junction contained 15 bases not matched to a gene. CDR3 bases: TGTGCCAGCACCACCTCCCGGACAGGGTGGCCCGATACGCAGTATTTT. It yields the protein CASTTSRTGWPDTQYF.

The chain carries TRBV19 and TRBJ1-1; possible D gene TRBD1, 5 bases. Germline assignment: CDR1 LNHDA and CDR2 SQIVND (reference sequence). The germline V and J ends were trimmed by 4 bases and 8 bases, with 11 bases remaining between them. CDR3 length: 12 amino acids. CDR3 protein: CASSTWRGEAFF. CDR3 DNA sequence: TGTGCCAGTAGTACTTGGCGGGGCGAAGCTTTCTTT.

The chain combines TRBV12-5 with TRBJ1-3, with D unresolved. Trimming took off 8 bases at V and 0 bases at J, with 11 bases between the two ends. Germline CDR1 is LGHNT and CDR2 is FRNRAP. The CDR3 has 14 amino acids. In nucleotides, the CDR3 is TGTGCTAGTCCGCCGGAGCCCTCTGGAAACACCATATATTTT. Its translation: CASPPEPSGNTIYF.

CDR3 DNA: TGTGCCGTCGCGGGGGACTTATTCACTGAAGCTTTCTTT. Translated, it gives CAVAGDLFTEAFF. The rearrangement uses TRBV7-3 and TRBJ1-1, with D perhaps matching TRBD1 (5 bases). CDR3 length: 13 amino acids. Germline V gives CDR1 SGHTA, CDR2 FQGTGA. Trimming stripped 11 bases from V and 4 bases from J, with 17 bases between.

The chain links TRBV14 to TRBJ2-5; 9 nucleotides agree with TRBD1. The V gene's germline CDR1 is SGHDN and CDR2 FVKESK. Germline trimming cut 3 bases from V and 4 bases from J; bases unmatched to any gene: 9. CDR3 length equals 16 residues. This CDR3 is CASSHVVGQGTETQYF. CDR3 nucleotides: TGTGCCAGCAGCCACGTAGTCGGACAGGGGACAGAGACCCAGTACTTC.

The chain carries TRBV12-5 and TRBJ2-5, with a tentative D call TRBD2 (5 bases). This CDR3 has 12 amino acids. V shed 2 bases and J shed 7 bases, with 8 bases lying between them. Germline loops: CDR1 LGHNT, CDR2 FRNRAP. CDR3 sequence (DNA): TGTGCTAGTGGTTTGCCACGGGGGACCCAGTACTTC. Its translation: CASGLPRGTQYF. Full variable domain (rest looked up from reference TRBV12-5 and TRBJ2-5): DARVTQTPRHKVTEMGQEVTMRCQPILGHNTVFWYRQTMMQGLELLAYFRNRAPLDDSGMPKDRFSAEMPDATLATLKIQPSEPRDSAVYFCASGLPRGTQYFGPGTRLLVL.

The chain couples TRBV11-3 to TRBJ2-7, with a tentative D call TRBD2 (5 bases). The CDR3 consists of 13 residues. V was shortened by 4 bases and J by 3 bases, with 10 bases between the two germline ends. Germline lookup yields CDR1 SGHNT and CDR2 YENEEA. The CDR3 protein is CASSSPAGYEQYF. Here the CDR3 DNA reads TGTGCCAGCAGCTCCCCGGCGGGCTACGAGCAGTACTTC. Full variable domain (rest looked up from reference TRBV11-3 and TRBJ2-7): EAGVVQSPRYKIIEKKQPVAFWCNPISGHNTLYWYLQNLGQGPELLIRYENEEAVDDSQLPKDRFSAERLKGVDSTLKIQPAELGDSAVYLCASSSPAGYEQYFGPGTRLTVT.

Only a few counts were recorded for this clone. The chain has TRBV2 and TRBJ1-2; a weak D match, TRBD1 (5 bases). The CDR3 extends over 11 amino acids. The V and J ends lost 7 bases and 7 bases respectively, with 10 bases between them. Germline lookup yields CDR1 SNHLY and CDR2 FYNNEI. The CDR3 DNA follows: TGTGCCAGCACCCCGGGGGGTGGCTACACCTTC. Encoded protein: CASTPGGGYTF.

This clone was counted between two and nine times. The chain links TRBV6-5 to TRBJ2-7; unclear D gene. The germline V and J ends were trimmed by 6 bases and 4 bases, with 19 bases remaining between them. Germline lookup yields CDR1 MNHEY and CDR2 SVGAGI. The CDR3 extends over 15 amino acids. The CDR3 nucleotides read TGTGCCAGCAGGCGAGACGGGTCCGGAGCTTACGAGCAGTACTTC. Its protein is CASRRDGSGAYEQYF.

This clone was recorded at least ten times. The rearrangement joins TRBV9 to TRBJ2-1, with 9 bases matching TRBD2. V dropped 4 bases and J dropped 10; count of bases not matched to a gene: 12. The CDR3 has 15 amino acids. The germline CDR1 and CDR2 sequences are SGDLS and YYNGEE. In DNA form, the CDR3 reads TGTGCCAGCAGCCCTAGCGGGGACTATATGTACGAGCAGTTCTTC. Amino acid sequence: CASSPSGDYMYEQFF.